This passage covers 30 T cell receptor beta chains from one sample sequenced in a study of human T cells and chemical hapten exposure. Time point defined: patch test 2, 6 weeks after DPC sensitization. Noted treatment: therapeutic diphenylcyclopropenone sensitization with weekly scalp DPC. TCRdb called the RACE reads again in MiXCR, with one record for every CDR3 protein. The sample lists about 54,000 distinct CDR3 sequences, around 9.4% seen once, with about 1.7% in the top ten. The sequenced sample was whole blood, obtained in connection with sensitization to the hapten diphenylcyclopropenone (DPC). These receptors all stem from a woman aged 50 to 60 with alopecia areata. Some clones in this sample may be carry-over from other donors' samples.

This clonotype has a handful of counts. The V gene is TRBV2, the J gene TRBJ1-2, with D maybe TRBD1 (6 bases). CDR3 length: 13 residues. Germline CDR1 SNHLY, CDR2 FYNNEI. Trimming cost V 7 bases and J 8 bases, with 17 bases left between them. The CDR3 region is CASNGDRFFGYTF. In DNA, the CDR3 is TGTGCCAGCAACGGAGACAGGTTCTTCGGCTACACCTTC.

The table lists this clonotype with a few counts. The CDR3 sequence: CASRNDRLAQPQHF. CDR3 DNA sequence: TGTGCCAGCAGGAATGACAGGTTGGCCCAGCCCCAGCATTTT. This chain connects TRBV28 to TRBJ1-5; D is possibly TRBD1 (6 bases). CDR3 length: 14 residues. Trimming took off 6 bases at V and 7 bases at J, with 16 bases between the two ends. Germline V gene sequence: CDR1 MDHEN, CDR2 SYDVKM.

A few counts support this clonotype. The chain carries TRBV6-5 and TRBJ1-5, with D maybe TRBD1 (6 bases). The CDR3 loop spans 15 amino acids. The germline gives CDR1 MNHEY, CDR2 SVGAGI. V lost 6 bases and J lost 5, with 17 bases in between. CDR3 residues: CASRISGTPYQPQHF. CDR3 bases: TGTGCCAGCAGGATTTCCGGGACACCTTATCAGCCCCAGCATTTT.

This clonotype was counted only a few times. The chain joins TRBV2 to TRBJ2-6; D call uncertain. Trimming shortened V by 6 bases and J by 0 bases, and 9 bases separated the two germline ends. Germline V lookup: CDR1 SNHLY, CDR2 FYNNEI. CDR3 length equals 15 residues. The CDR3 nucleotides read TGTGCCAGCAGGGAACTTTTCTCTGGGGCCAACGTCCTGACTTTC. Protein product: CASRELFSGANVLTF.

This clonotype was recorded many times. The chain is built from TRBV7-6 and TRBJ1-1, with D unresolved. The CDR3 loop spans 13 amino acids. Deletions cut 1 base from V and 3 bases from J, with 6 bases between. Germline V lookup: CDR1 SGHVS, CDR2 FNYEAQ. The CDR3 protein is CASSLGWDTEAFF. CDR3 nucleotide sequence: TGTGCCAGCAGCTTAGGATGGGACACTGAAGCTTTCTTT.

The V call is TRBV6-2 or TRBV6-3, the J call TRBJ2-2; 8 bases are shared with TRBD2. Germline values: CDR1 MNHEY, CDR2 SVGEGT. The CDR3 has 14 residues. Trimming at V came to 5 bases and at J to 6 bases, leaving 5 bases not matched to a gene. Here the CDR3 DNA reads TGTGCCAGCAGTGAACAGCGGGGGCCCGGGGAGCTGTTTTTT. It yields the protein CASSEQRGPGELFF.

This clonotype was detected only a few times. CDR3 residues: CASSFLVRSSYNSPLHF. The CDR3, as DNA: TGTGCCAGCAGTTTTCTAGTCAGAAGCTCCTATAATTCACCCCTCCACTTT. The chain couples TRBV28 to TRBJ1-6; the D is unclear. Germline CDR1 MDHEN, CDR2 SYDVKM. There are 17 residues in the CDR3. V lost 3 bases and J 0 bases, leaving 12 bases between the germline ends.

This clonotype was counted only a few times. This sequence joins TRBV6-5 and TRBJ1-2, with TRBD1 as a possible D gene (5 bases). The V end was cut by 0 bases, the J end by 4 bases, with 9 bases between. The CDR3 is made up of 14 amino acids. Per the germline V gene, CDR1 is MNHEY and CDR2 is SVGAGI. CDR3 nucleotide sequence: TGTGCCAGCAGTTACTCTCAGGGAGTCTATGGCTACACCTTC. Its translation: CASSYSQGVYGYTF.

The chain is built from TRBV9 and TRBJ2-3; the D gene is possibly TRBD2 (5 bases). From germline, CDR1 is SGDLS and CDR2 YYNGEE. The CDR3 runs to 15 residues. V was pared by 3 bases and J by 2 bases, with 13 bases between. CDR3 residues: CASSASGRATDTQYF. The CDR3 DNA sequence: TGTGCCAGCAGCGCCTCTGGGCGGGCCACAGATACGCAGTATTTT.

This chain joins TRBV12-3 or TRBV12-4 and TRBJ1-1; 7 nucleotides match TRBD1. The J segment lost 11 bases and the V segment lost 6 bases, leaving 9 bases of the junction unmatched. The length of the CDR3 is 12 residues. CDR3: CASRATGTVAFF. For the CDR3, the DNA is TGTGCCAGCAGAGCTACCGGGACAGTCGCTTTCTTT.

This clonotype was seen at least ten times. The chain combines TRBV18 with TRBJ1-5; no reliable D call. V lost 6 bases and J 5 bases, leaving 11 bases between the germline ends. CDR1 and CDR2 (germline): KGHSH, LQKENI. This CDR3 region has 13 residues. DNA of the CDR3: TGTGCCAGCTCCTTCAATTCTGATCAGCCCCAGCATTTT. Translating it yields CASSFNSDQPQHF.

The V call is TRBV28, the J call TRBJ1-1; no clear D. The germline V gene encodes CDR1 MDHEN and CDR2 SYDVKM. This CDR3 is 13 amino acids long. V gave up 5 bases and J gave up 5 bases, with 12 bases separating them. CDR3 sequence reads: CASSPPRRTEAFF. As DNA, the CDR3 is TGTGCCAGCAGTCCCCCGCGGCGGACTGAAGCTTTCTTT.

The rearrangement uses TRBV7-2 and TRBJ2-2; D may be TRBD1 (5 bases). Looked up from germline, CDR1 is SGHTA and CDR2 is FQGNSA. The ends were cut back, 3 bases at V and 6 bases at J, with 11 bases in the middle. This CDR3 has 14 amino acids. CDR3 sequence (DNA): TGTGCCAGCAGCTTCCGACAGAGCCCCGGGGAGCTGTTTTTT. Its protein product is CASSFRQSPGELFF.

V usage is TRBV7-2 and J usage is TRBJ2-2, with D tentatively TRBD1 (6 bases). The V end lost 3 bases, the J end lost 2 bases, and 13 bases lay between the germline ends. The V gene's germline CDR1 is SGHTA and CDR2 FQGNSA. CDR3 length: 16 residues. The CDR3 DNA is TGTGCCAGCAGCTTTCGAGGGGGACCAAACACCGGGGAGCTGTTTTTT. This codes for CASSFRGGPNTGELFF. The variable domain in full, with the rest retrieved from reference TRBV7-2 and TRBJ2-2, is GAGVSQSPSNKVTEKGKDVELRCDPISGHTALYWYRQSLGQGLEFLIYFQGNSAPDKSGLPSDRFSAERTGGSVSTLTIQRTQQEDSAVYLCASSFRGGPNTGELFFGEGSRLTVL.

This clonotype was seen ten or more times. In DNA form, the CDR3 reads TGTGCCAGCAGCTTGCGACAGGGGGCATTAGCTTTCTTT. As protein: CASSLRQGALAFF. The rearrangement joins TRBV11-2 to TRBJ1-1; TRBD1 matches at 10 bases. This CDR3 region has 13 residues. The germline gives CDR1 SGHAT, CDR2 FQNNGV. V shed 3 bases and J 10 bases; nucleotides not matched to a gene: 5.

This chain links TRBV6-5 with TRBJ1-2; D unclear. V was pared by 1 base and J by 6 bases, with 9 bases between. This CDR3 is built from 13 residues. Germline values: CDR1 MNHEY, CDR2 SVGAGI. The CDR3 protein is CASSYWIGHGYTF. CDR3 DNA sequence: TGTGCCAGCAGTTACTGGATAGGGCATGGCTACACCTTC.

This clonotype has just a few counts. The chain carries TRBV20-1 and TRBJ2-3; 12 bases line up with TRBD2. J gave up 6 bases and V 6 bases, and 7 bases lay outside the gene matches. Germline CDR1 reads DFQATT; CDR2 reads SNEGSKA (reference sequence). This CDR3 spans 14 amino acids. This chain's CDR3 is CSAPLAGGGDTQYF. The CDR3 region has the DNA TGCAGTGCCCCACTAGCGGGAGGCGGGGATACGCAGTATTTT.

The chain carries TRBV19 and TRBJ1-5; TRBD1 is a possible D gene (5 bases). Germline loops: CDR1 LNHDA, CDR2 SQIVND (reference sequence). This CDR3 region has 15 residues. With 3 bases removed from V and 0 bases from J, the gap between germline ends came to 9 bases. CDR3 region: CASSMGQNSNQPQHF. The CDR3 DNA follows: TGTGCCAGTAGTATGGGGCAGAATAGCAATCAGCCCCAGCATTTT.

This clonotype has more than one count but fewer than ten. CDR3 in DNA: TGTGCCAGCACTCAGGGGGACACCTACGAGCAGTACTTC. This translates into CASTQGDTYEQYF. The chain employs TRBV6-2 or TRBV6-3 and TRBJ2-7; 7 bases are shared with TRBD1. The length of the CDR3 is 13 residues. The V gene end was trimmed by 7 bases and the J gene end by 2 bases; junction bases not matched to a gene: 5. Germline values: CDR1 MNHEY, CDR2 SVGEGT.

This clonotype has more than one count but fewer than ten. The chain is built from TRBV4-3 and TRBJ1-6, with D possibly being TRBD1 (6 bases). The V end was cut by 5 bases, the J end by 0 bases, with 14 bases between. The CDR3 contains 17 residues. Germline CDR1 and CDR2: LGHNA and YSLEER. The CDR3 DNA sequence: TGCGCCAGCAGCTTGGACAGCAGCAGCTCCTATAATTCACCCCTCCACTTT. Translating gives CASSLDSSSSYNSPLHF.

This clonotype was detected only a few times. The gene calls are TRBV7-9 and TRBJ2-7, with TRBD1 as a possible D gene (6 bases). This CDR3 contains 14 residues. Per germline, CDR1 SEHNR and CDR2 FQNEAQ (reference sequence). The germline V and J ends were trimmed by 3 bases and 1 base, with 10 bases remaining between them. The CDR3 protein is CASSFGQPSYEQYF. The CDR3 DNA is TGTGCCAGCAGCTTTGGACAGCCGTCCTACGAGCAGTACTTC.

The genes are TRBV12-3 or TRBV12-4 and TRBJ2-3, with 8 nucleotides matching TRBD2. V shed 3 bases and J 10 bases; nucleotides not matched to a gene: 9. The CDR3 loop spans 14 amino acids. The CDR3 DNA is TGTGCCAGCAGTTTTTCCGCGCGGGGGGATCCGCAGTATTTT. Translation: CASSFSARGDPQYF.

The V and J genes are TRBV6-5 and TRBJ1-6, with D hard to call. The V and J ends lost 4 bases and 4 bases respectively, with 8 bases between them. The germline V gene has CDR1 MNHEY and CDR2 SVGAGI. The CDR3 is 14 amino acids. CDR3 nucleotide sequence: TGTGCCAGCAGTTCCGGGTATTATAATTCACCCCTCCACTTT. It translates to CASSSGYYNSPLHF.

This clonotype was picked up a small number of times. The chain recombines TRBV7-9 with TRBJ1-4; 7 bases are a match to TRBD1. This CDR3 has 16 residues. Per the germline V gene, CDR1 is SEHNR and CDR2 is FQNEAQ (reference sequence). Unmatched junction bases numbered 2, after V lost 1 base and J lost 0 bases. CDR3 DNA sequence: TGTGCCAGCAGCTTAGGACAGGGTGCAACTAATGAAAAACTGTTTTTT. As protein: CASSLGQGATNEKLFF.

This clonotype was detected many times. The chain combines TRBV20-1 with TRBJ1-1; D might be TRBD1 (6 bases). Germline CDR1 is DFQATT and CDR2 is SNEGSKA (reference sequence). Trimming took off 5 bases at V and 3 bases at J, with 10 bases between the two ends. There are 12 residues in the CDR3. CDR3 protein: CSASDRDTEAFF. The CDR3 DNA sequence: TGCAGTGCTTCGGACAGAGACACTGAAGCTTTCTTT.

The sample holds many counts of this clonotype. J is TRBJ1-2 and V is TRBV28, with D uncertain. The CDR3 runs 15 residues. The ends were cut back, 3 bases at V and 0 bases at J, with 11 bases in the middle. CDR1 is MDHEN and CDR2 is SYDVKM in the germline V gene. The CDR3 DNA reads as TGTGCCAGCAGTTTCGGTAGACCCTCTAACTATGGCTACACCTTC. As protein: CASSFGRPSNYGYTF.

Many counts were recorded for this clonotype. The chain is built from TRBV7-2 and TRBJ1-5; 7 bases are shared with TRBD1. V shed 7 bases and J 2 bases; nucleotides not matched to a gene: 5. The germline V gene has CDR1 SGHTA and CDR2 FQGNSA. CDR3 length: 14 amino acids. CDR3 sequence reads: CASNDREGNQPQHF. The CDR3 bases are TGTGCCAGCAACGACAGGGAGGGCAATCAGCCCCAGCATTTT.

This clonotype was detected only a few times. V is TRBV28 and J is TRBJ1-6; D is perhaps TRBD1 (5 bases). Germline CDR1 reads MDHEN; CDR2 reads SYDVKM. This CDR3 spans 15 amino acids. V was trimmed by 7 bases and J by 0 bases, leaving 10 bases between them. This CDR3 reads CASTKGSSYNSPLHF. DNA of the CDR3: TGTGCCAGCACAAAGGGGAGCTCCTATAATTCACCCCTCCACTTT.

This clonotype occurred a few times. The rearrangement joins TRBV7-2 to TRBJ2-1; D may be TRBD1 (5 bases). This CDR3 spans 16 amino acids. CDR1 SGHTA and CDR2 FQGNSA come from the germline V gene. Trimming took 1 base from V and 2 from J, leaving 12 bases between them. CDR3 loop: CASSLEGARPYNEQFF. CDR3 nucleotide sequence: TGTGCCAGCAGCTTAGAAGGGGCCAGACCCTACAATGAGCAGTTCTTC.

This clonotype was recorded at least ten times. This chain uses TRBV28 with TRBJ1-2, with D unclear. Germline lookup yields CDR1 MDHEN and CDR2 SYDVKM. The CDR3 covers 12 residues. Trimming took 5 bases from V and 8 from J, leaving 12 bases between them. The CDR3 here is CASSVSQRGYTF. The CDR3 region has the DNA TGTGCCAGCAGTGTATCTCAGAGGGGCTACACCTTC.